This paragraph covers one TCR beta chain sequence. Via MiXCR, TCRdb re-called the 5' RACE reads, giving one row per CDR3 protein. Of approximately 400,000 distinct CDR3 sequences in the sample, 18% were seen once. CDR3 length equals 15 residues. Trimming left V 0 bases short and J 5 bases short, with 13 bases between. Germline CDR1 and CDR2: LNHNV and YYDKDF (reference sequence). This sample was taken from a study of T-cell memory formation after mild COVID-19. The source material was PBMCs or a T cell subset sorted from them (not recorded which). This receptor was identified in a man aged 18 to 30 who had mild COVID-19 (a few samples of this study predate the infection). Cell type and time point are not known. The J gene is TRBJ1-1, the V gene TRBV15, with D perhaps TRBD1 (5 bases). DNA for the CDR3: TGTGCCACCAGCAGAGATTTAGGGGAGGATACTGAAGCTTTCTTT. Amino acid sequence: CATSRDLGEDTEAFF.